This T cell receptor beta chain is drawn from a study of blood T cell repertoires in COVID-19. Study overall: Specimens from acute and convalescent COVID-19 originated in the United States, Italy and Spain. PBMCs, B-cell-depleted T cells, or T cells were the source of the cDNA or gDNA that made up the material.

In the authors' workflow: Quantification of nucleated cells was approximated via reference gene primer amplification. Clones were sequenced by immunoSEQ multiplex PCR, and TCRdb holds only the in-frame ones, with some missing. V, J and clone size reflect that table, while D and trimming were determined from the DNA. The table records fewer than 120,000 clones, about 75% of them present only once. The source material was peripheral blood. The sequence was obtained from a woman older than 75 with active or convalescent COVID-19.

The CDR3 DNA is TGCGCCAGCAGCCAATCCCGGACAAAGAACACCGGGGAGCTGTTTTTT. Translation: CASSQSRTKNTGELFF. The chain employs TRBV4-1 and TRBJ2-2; D perhaps matches TRBD1 (5 bases). The CDR3 loop spans 16 amino acids. Germline V gene data show CDR1 as MGHRA and CDR2 as YSYEKL. The V end was cut by 2 bases, the J end by 1 base, with 11 bases between.